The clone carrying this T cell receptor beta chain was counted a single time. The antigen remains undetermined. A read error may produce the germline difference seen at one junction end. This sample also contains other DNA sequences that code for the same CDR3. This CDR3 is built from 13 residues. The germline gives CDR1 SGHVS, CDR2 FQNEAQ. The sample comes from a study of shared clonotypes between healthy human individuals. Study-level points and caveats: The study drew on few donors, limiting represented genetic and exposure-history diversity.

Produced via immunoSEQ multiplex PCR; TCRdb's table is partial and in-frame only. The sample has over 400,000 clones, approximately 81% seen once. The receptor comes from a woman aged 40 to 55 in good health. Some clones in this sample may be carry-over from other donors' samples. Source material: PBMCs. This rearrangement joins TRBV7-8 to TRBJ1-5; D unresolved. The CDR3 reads CASSLERDQPQHF. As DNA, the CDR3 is TGTGCCAGCAGCTTAGAGAGGGATCAACCCCAGCATTTT.